The source of this T cell receptor beta chain is a study of T cell responses to AZD1222 COVID-19 vaccine. This CDR3 is built from 13 residues. V lost 6 bases, J lost 6 bases, and 15 bases lay in between. Study-wide results and limits: Repertoires were obtained only post-peak T cell response. There were mostly white British donors and more females than males, and clonal diversity was possibly underestimated. Spike-specific TCR depth and breadth grew after two AZD1222 doses. The number of AZD1222 recipients seropositive at baseline was only five or six.

This table comes from immunoSEQ multiplex PCR, and its TCRdb copy is limited to in-frame clones, with some not included. The table has 190,000 or so clones, about nine tenths seen once. Details on this clone: As yet, its antigen is unknown.

The TCR originated in an adult who received the AZD1222 COVID-19 vaccine. Sequences were derived from peripheral blood, sampled 28 days after the second AZD1222 dose. The V and J genes are TRBV12-3 or TRBV12-4 and TRBJ2-7; the D is unclear. Written as DNA, the CDR3 is TGTGCCAGCAGCCGTTTGAGCTCCGGCGAGCAGTACTTC. Translating it yields CASSRLSSGEQYF.